This is a list of T cell receptor beta chains from one sample in a study of T cell responses to AZD1222 COVID-19 vaccine. Only in-frame clones appear in the TCRdb table, and some are missing; sequencing was by immunoSEQ multiplex PCR. This sample carries about 130,000 clones, around 93% of them seen once, and the ten largest clones take 6% to 7%. Sequenced here: peripheral blood, sampled 28 days after the second AZD1222 dose. The receptors were sampled from an adult who received the AZD1222 COVID-19 vaccine. CDR3s include the opening cysteine and the closing phenylalanine or tryptophan. Clone size, where shown, is once, few, many, or a class for clones that have expanded.

once TRBJ1-5 TRBV5-6 CASSLKGVRQPQHF
- TRBJ2-2 TRBV7-8 CASRKAGLNTGELFF
- TRBJ2-7 TRBV19 CASSSGAGEQYF
- TRBJ1-6 TRBV7-3 CASSPQGDNSPLHF
- TRBJ1-1 TRBV4-3 CASSQDRGRNTEAFF
- TRBJ2-7 TRBV28 CASIERGRSYEQYF
once TRBJ2-1 TRBV4-1 CASTPSGAGGSYNEQFF
- TRBJ2-1 TRBV4-1 CASSQDGTIISNEQFF
- TRBJ1-2 TRBV10-3 CAIRQSPSRGYGYTF
- TRBJ1-2 TRBV4-1 CASSQGVSYYGYTF
- TRBJ1-1 TRBV10-1 CASSDPGYTEAFF
- TRBJ2-7 TRBV7-8 CASSLRGFIFHEQYF
- TRBJ2-7 TRBV7-7 CASSPLPSTGSPYEQYF
- TRBJ1-4 TRBV4-1 CASSTDRGVFEKLFF
- TRBJ1-2 TRBV6-2/TRBV6-3 CASSYFDRVYYGYTF
- TRBJ2-2 TRBV6-5 CASRPNTGELFF
- TRBJ1-3 TRBV19 CASSIPGRSGNTIYF
- TRBJ1-5 TRBV7-9 CASSLGYSNQPQHF
once TRBJ2-3 TRBV7-9 CASSLSPPGQTTGTQYF
few TRBJ1-2 TRBV19 CASSIAGPLYGYTF
- TRBJ1-5 TRBV7-6 CASSFFGTANQPQHF
few TRBJ2-1 TRBV4-1 CASRPIDRDYNEQFF
few TRBJ2-7 TRBV4-1 CASSQATGGSAYEQYF
- TRBJ2-1 TRBV28 CASSRGLAGARNLYNEQFF
- TRBJ2-7 TRBV6-5 CASSRQAQTYEQYF
- TRBJ1-5 TRBV19 CASSPDRVDQPQHF
- TRBJ1-5 TRBV19 CASSIEGLNQPQHF
- TRBJ2-5 TRBV3-1/TRBV3-2 CASSQQGWETQYF
- TRBJ2-7 TRBV7-9 CASSLNTGRAFFYEQYF